The rows below give T cell receptor beta chains drawn from one sample of a study of shared clonotypes between healthy human individuals. TCRdb's table, derived via immunoSEQ multiplex PCR, lists solely in-frame clones and lacks some. The sample lists about 2.4 million clones, more than 85% occurring once. Sequenced: naive CD4+ T cells from PBMCs. The source is a man younger than 35 in good health. Some clones in this sample may be carry-over from other donors' samples. Both conserved end residues are part of each CDR3. The order of the fields is V gene, J gene, CDR3 protein.

TRBV23-1,TRBJ2-7,CASSQKRHHPSLEQYF
TRBV9,TRBJ1-2,CASSVKGGGYTF
TRBV6-6,TRBJ1-1,CASNPRPPRDTEAFF
TRBV7-9,TRBJ1-1,CASSLEGTGTEAFF
TRBV5-4,TRBJ2-6,CASSLGQVVIRVNVLTF
TRBV6-1,TRBJ1-4,CASSVRQLGEKLFF
TRBV9,TRBJ2-5,CASSVGDRFQETQYF
TRBV15,TRBJ2-1,CATSSVGRDSYNEQFF
TRBV27,TRBJ1-6,CASRGQGAYNSPLHF
TRBV2,TRBJ1-5,CASSAVGKQPQHF
TRBV7-3,TRBJ1-2,CASSLIGQGSGYTF
TRBV9,TRBJ2-1,CASSVLRGEQFF
TRBV11-2,TRBJ1-1,CASSRHLQGAGDTEAFF
TRBV10-3,TRBJ2-1,CAISEPPHEQFF
TRBV28,TRBJ2-1,CASTEGPVSYNEQFF
TRBV7-3,TRBJ2-7,CASSSRGSYEQYF
TRBV2,TRBJ2-5,CASRDRVYGTQYF
TRBV19,TRBJ2-5,CASSIGITRGETQYF
TRBV28,TRBJ1-2,CASSVNGPGRGYTF
TRBV5-1,TRBJ2-3,CASGTSGNTDTQYF
TRBV5-6,TRBJ2-6,CASSLVPAAGANVLTF
TRBV10-3,TRBJ1-1,CASSEDRVNTEAFF
TRBV4-1,TRBJ2-2,CASSPPPGNGSGELFF
TRBV10-3,TRBJ2-5,CAISEQETQYF
TRBV19,TRBJ2-5,CASKVRGSETQYF
TRBV10-3,TRBJ1-6,CASGSGTTNSPLHF
TRBV7-6,TRBJ2-1,CASSAQNRVHEQFF
TRBV9,TRBJ1-4,CASSAPWMQEKLFF
TRBV5-1,TRBJ1-1,CASSAAGGGNTEAFF
TRBV9,TRBJ2-3,CASSVAKSSGSSTDTQYF
TRBV6-1,TRBJ2-2,CASSGNRGPTGELFF
TRBV18,TRBJ2-5,CASSRGFEETQYF
TRBV2,TRBJ1-5,CASRGGTGGGQPQHF
TRBV7-6,TRBJ2-3,CASSSKSRGSTDTQYF
TRBV11-2,TRBJ2-2,CASSFPRTSGSLNSGELFF
TRBV5-4,TRBJ2-7,CASSPAGGRLYEQYF
TRBV10-2,TRBJ2-3,CASSEWGQSTDTQYF
TRBV19,TRBJ2-7,CASSIVGRGWWEQYF
TRBV5-6,TRBJ2-5,CASSSIQGAGETQYF
TRBV7-3,TRBJ2-2,CASSITSANTGELFF
TRBV6-5,TRBJ1-5,CASSYSQGAHQPQHF
TRBV5-6,TRBJ2-1,CASSSRDYPSNEQFF
TRBV19,TRBJ1-1,CASTPDPWNTEAFF
TRBV28,NA,CASSLPRDGIYEQYF
TRBV7-9,TRBJ2-5,CASSPNSEETQYF
TRBV7-3,TRBJ2-2,CASSLNRAHTGELFF
TRBV15,TRBJ1-5,CATSRDRGGQRQPQHF
TRBV11-2,TRBJ1-1,CASSTRTGNTEAFF
TRBV14,TRBJ2-2,CASSQDRLGFGELFF
TRBV2,TRBJ1-1,CASSVTLLSPEAFF
TRBV7-9,TRBJ2-3,CASSSPSGESTDTQYF
TRBV6-4,TRBJ2-1,CASRDLDWPSNAPISGNEQFF
TRBV5-4,TRBJ2-3,CASRPGASGTRGTDTQYF
TRBV5-5,TRBJ2-1,CASSLAGHSYNEQFF
TRBV6-1,TRBJ1-2,CASGGRGTNYGYTF